The clone carrying this T cell receptor (beta chain) is judged medium-sized. These data are taken from a study of prognosis after radiotherapy for stage I lung cancer. About the research overall: Radiotherapy took the form of SBRT (3 to 5 fractions) with a biologically effective dose of at least 100 Gy. Patients in the cohort never received concurrent therapy with stereotactic body radiotherapy.

It was by two-round multiplex PCR that TCR beta CDR3 was amplified from genomic DNA. For every TRBV and TRBJ gene, a specific primer was used in first-round PCR. Universal primers were what the second PCR round used. TCRdb passed the multiplex PCR reads through MiXCR, listing each CDR3 protein once. The sample holds nearly 20,000 distinct CDR3 sequences, 26% seen once. Researchers took 4.5 to 6 milliliters of peripheral blood at each of two time points. The ends were cut back, 7 bases at V and 8 bases at J, with 16 bases in the middle. The CDR3 loop spans 13 amino acids. This receptor was taken from a donor aged 50 or older with non-small cell lung cancer. V usage is TRBV12-3 or TRBV12-4 and J usage is TRBJ2-3; tentative D call: TRBD2 (5 bases). The material was PBMCs, obtained before or after stereotactic body radiation therapy (not recorded which). CDR3 sequence reads: CASTLGSGTTQYF. The CDR3 nucleotides are TGTGCCAGCACCCTAGGCAGCGGAACTACGCAGTATTTT.